This T cell receptor beta chain was documented in a study of OX40 agonist ivuxolimab in advanced cancers. Here immunoSEQ multiplex PCR was the method, and the copy in TCRdb shows in-frame clones only, minus some. Among 67,000 or so clones listed, approximately 90% were seen once. The V segment lost 8 bases and the J segment 3 bases; nucleotides outside the gene matches: 11. The CDR3 consists of 14 residues. This receptor was identified in an adult with an advanced solid tumor such as melanoma, head and neck, liver or kidney cancer. The rearrangement links TRBV5-3 to TRBJ2-7, with TRBD1 matching 7 bases. TRBV5-3 has ORF status, its function being uncertain. The material was CD4+ or CD8+ T cells sorted from blood, obtained in a trial of the OX40 agonist ivuxolimab. The CDR3 loop is CASSTGQDLYEQYF. In DNA, the CDR3 is TGTGCCAGCAGCACCGGACAGGACCTCTACGAGCAGTACTTC.